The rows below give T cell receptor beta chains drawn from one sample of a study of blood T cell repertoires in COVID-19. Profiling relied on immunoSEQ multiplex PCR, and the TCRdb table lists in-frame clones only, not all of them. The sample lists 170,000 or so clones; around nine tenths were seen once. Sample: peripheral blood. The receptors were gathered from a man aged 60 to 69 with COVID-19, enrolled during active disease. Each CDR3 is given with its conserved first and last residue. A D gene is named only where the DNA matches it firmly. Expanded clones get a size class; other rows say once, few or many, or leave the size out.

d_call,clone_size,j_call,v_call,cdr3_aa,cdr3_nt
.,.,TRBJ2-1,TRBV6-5,CASSQQGFKEFF,TGTGCCAGCAGTCAACAGGGCTTTAAGGAGTTCTTC
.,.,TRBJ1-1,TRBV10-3,CAIRIREYTEAFF,TGTGCCATCAGAATAAGGGAGTACACTGAAGCTTTCTTT
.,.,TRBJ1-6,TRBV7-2,CASRLNTGNSPLHF,TGTGCCAGCAGACTTAATACAGGCAATTCACCCCTCCACTTT
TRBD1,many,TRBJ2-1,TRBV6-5,CASSYLTGIRNEQFF,TGTGCCAGCAGTTACTTGACAGGGATCCGGAATGAGCAGTTCTTC
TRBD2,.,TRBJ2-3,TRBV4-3,CASSPGLAGGLGDTQYF,TGCGCCAGCAGCCCCGGACTAGCGGGAGGACTGGGAGATACGCAGTATTTT
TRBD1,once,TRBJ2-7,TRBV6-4,CASSAGTVPRALLRTYEQYF,TGTGCCAGCAGTGCCGGGACAGTACCTAGGGCGTTGCTGAGGACCTACGAGCAGTACTTC
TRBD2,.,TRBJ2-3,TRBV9,CASSVGTSGRDTQYF,TGTGCCAGCAGCGTAGGGACTAGCGGGAGGGATACGCAGTATTTT
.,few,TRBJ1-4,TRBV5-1,CASSLVGRANEKLFF,TGCGCCAGCAGCTTGGTCGGGCGGGCTAATGAAAAACTGTTTTTT
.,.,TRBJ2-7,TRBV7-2,CASSSSGGNGEQYF,TGTGCCAGCAGCTCCTCAGGGGGGAACGGGGAGCAGTACTTC
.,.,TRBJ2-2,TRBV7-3,CASSTQGAGTGELFF,TGTGCCAGCAGCACCCAAGGGGCCGGCACCGGGGAGCTGTTTTTT
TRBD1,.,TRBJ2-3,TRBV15,CATSSPQGQGTDTQYF,TGTGCCACCAGCTCCCCCCAGGGACAGGGCACAGATACGCAGTATTTT
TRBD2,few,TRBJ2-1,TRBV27,CASSLLAGAHEQFF,TGTGCCAGCAGTTTACTAGCGGGGGCCCATGAGCAGTTCTTC
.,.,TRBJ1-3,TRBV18,CASSRGTPQSGNTIYF,TGTGCCAGCTCACGGGGCACCCCACAGTCTGGAAACACCATATATTTT
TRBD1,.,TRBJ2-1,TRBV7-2,CASSLGPEDRSILF,TGTGCCAGCAGCTTAGGGCCGGAGGACAGGTCTATTCTCTTC